A few counts support the clone carrying this T cell receptor beta chain. Antigen unknown. This sample stems from a study of a mutant IDH1 vaccine in newly diagnosed glioma. Study-wide background: The study started vaccination 4-6 weeks after radiotherapy alone, or with temozolomide cycles.

Described time point: week 11, during vaccination. It was 300 ug of mutant IDH1 20-mer peptide that made up each vaccine dose, given with topical imiquimod. Clones were read by immunoSEQ multiplex PCR, and TCRdb kept only the in-frame ones, dropping some. The table lists fewer than 75,000 clones, 84% of them singletons, with around 8.3% in the top ten. Study-level points and caveats: Altogether, approximately 93% of patients exhibited vaccine-induced immune responses.

This receptor was taken from a woman between 50 and 59 years old with glioma. The specimen comprised PBMCs, sampled from a glioma patient whose treatment included an IDH1 peptide vaccine.

The CDR3 DNA is TGTGCCAGCACCACGGGGACAGGGAACACTGAAGCTTTCTTT. Translation: CASTTGTGNTEAFF. The rearrangement joins TRBV28 to TRBJ1-1; TRBD1 matches 8 bases. The germline CDR1 and CDR2 sequences are MDHEN and SYDVKM. This CDR3 has 14 residues. The J segment lost 1 base and the V segment lost 7 bases, leaving 5 bases of the junction unmatched.